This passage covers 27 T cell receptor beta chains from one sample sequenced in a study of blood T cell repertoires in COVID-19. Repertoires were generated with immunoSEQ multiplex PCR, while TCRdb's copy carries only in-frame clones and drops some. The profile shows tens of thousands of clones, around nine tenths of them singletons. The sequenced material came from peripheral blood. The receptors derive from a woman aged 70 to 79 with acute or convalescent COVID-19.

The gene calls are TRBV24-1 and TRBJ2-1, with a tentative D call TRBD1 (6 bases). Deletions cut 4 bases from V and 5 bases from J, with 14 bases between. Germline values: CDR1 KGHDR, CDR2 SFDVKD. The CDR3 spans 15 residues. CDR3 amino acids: CATSDGADRNNEQFF. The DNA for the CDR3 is TGTGCCACCAGTGACGGGGCGGACAGAAACAATGAGCAGTTCTTC.

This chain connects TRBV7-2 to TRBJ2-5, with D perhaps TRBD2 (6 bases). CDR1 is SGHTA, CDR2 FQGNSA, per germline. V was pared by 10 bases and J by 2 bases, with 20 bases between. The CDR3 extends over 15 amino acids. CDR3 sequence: CATSVLAGSQETQYF. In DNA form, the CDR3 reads TGTGCCACCTCCGTCTTGGCGGGGAGTCAAGAGACCCAGTACTTC.

CDR3: CASSLVRYTEAFF. The CDR3 bases are TGTGCCAGCAGCTTAGTCAGGTACACTGAAGCTTTCTTT. The rearrangement uses TRBV7-8 and TRBJ1-1; D call uncertain. The V end was cut by 1 base, the J end by 3 bases, with 6 bases between. The CDR3 totals 13 residues. The V gene's germline CDR1 is SGHVS and CDR2 FQNEAQ.

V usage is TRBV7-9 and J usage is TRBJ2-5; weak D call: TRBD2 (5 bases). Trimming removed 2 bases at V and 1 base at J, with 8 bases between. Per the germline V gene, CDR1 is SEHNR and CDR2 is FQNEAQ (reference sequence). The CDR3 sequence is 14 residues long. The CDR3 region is CASSLSLAQETQYF. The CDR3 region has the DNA TGTGCCAGCAGCTTAAGCCTAGCCCAAGAGACCCAGTACTTC.

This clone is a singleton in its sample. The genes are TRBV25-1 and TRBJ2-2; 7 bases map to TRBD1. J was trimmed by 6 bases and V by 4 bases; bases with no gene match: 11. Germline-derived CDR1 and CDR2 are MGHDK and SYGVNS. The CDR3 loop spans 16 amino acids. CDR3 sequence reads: CASSATWPQGPGELFF. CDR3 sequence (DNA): TGTGCCAGCAGTGCCACCTGGCCACAGGGGCCCGGGGAGCTGTTTTTT. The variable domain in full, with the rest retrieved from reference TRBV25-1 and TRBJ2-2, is EADIYQTPRYLVIGTGKKITLECSQTMGHDKMYWYQQDPGMELHLIHYSYGVNSTEKGDLSSESTVSRIRTEHFPLTLESARPSHTSQYLCASSATWPQGPGELFFGEGSRLTVL.

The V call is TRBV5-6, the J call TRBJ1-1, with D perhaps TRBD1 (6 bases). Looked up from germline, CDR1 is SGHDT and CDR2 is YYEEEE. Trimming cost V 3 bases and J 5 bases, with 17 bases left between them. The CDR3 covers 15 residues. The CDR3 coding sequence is TGTGCCAGCAGCTGGGAGACAGGTTGGAGAACTGAAGCTTTCTTT. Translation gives CASSWETGWRTEAFF. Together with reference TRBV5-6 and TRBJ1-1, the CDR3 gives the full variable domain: DAGVTQSPTHLIKTRGQQVTLRCSPKSGHDTVSWYQQALGQGPQFIFQYYEEEERQRGNFPDRFSGHQFPNYSSELNVNALLLGDSALYLCASSWETGWRTEAFFGQGTRLTVV.

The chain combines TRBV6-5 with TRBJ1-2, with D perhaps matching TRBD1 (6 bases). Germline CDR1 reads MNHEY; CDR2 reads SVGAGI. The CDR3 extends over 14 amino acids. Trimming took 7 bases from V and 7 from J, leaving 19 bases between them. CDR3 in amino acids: CASTKKGGASGYTF. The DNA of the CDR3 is TGTGCCAGCACCAAGAAGGGGGGGGCATCTGGCTACACCTTC.

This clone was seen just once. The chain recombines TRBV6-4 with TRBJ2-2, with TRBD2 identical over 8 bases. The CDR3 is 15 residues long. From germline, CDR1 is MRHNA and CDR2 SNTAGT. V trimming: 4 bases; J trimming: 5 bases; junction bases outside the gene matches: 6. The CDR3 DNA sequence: TGTGCCAGCAGTGTCGAGAGCGGGAGAACCGGGGAGCTGTTTTTT. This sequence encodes CASSVESGRTGELFF.

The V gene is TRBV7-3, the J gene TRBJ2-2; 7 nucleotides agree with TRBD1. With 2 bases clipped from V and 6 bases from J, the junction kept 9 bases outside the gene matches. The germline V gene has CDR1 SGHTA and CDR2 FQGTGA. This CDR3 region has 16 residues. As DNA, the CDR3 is TGTGCCAGCAGCTTACGGGTGGGACAGTTCTCCGGGGAGCTGTTTTTT. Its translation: CASSLRVGQFSGELFF.

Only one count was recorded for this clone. The CDR3 loop reads CASSLVGRLADTQYF. DNA of the CDR3: TGTGCCAGCAGCTTAGTAGGTAGACTCGCAGATACGCAGTATTTT. The chain uses TRBV7-6 and TRBJ2-3; D remains unclear. This CDR3 has 15 residues. V was clipped by 1 base and J by 4 bases, with 12 bases between them. The germline V gene has CDR1 SGHVS and CDR2 FNYEAQ.

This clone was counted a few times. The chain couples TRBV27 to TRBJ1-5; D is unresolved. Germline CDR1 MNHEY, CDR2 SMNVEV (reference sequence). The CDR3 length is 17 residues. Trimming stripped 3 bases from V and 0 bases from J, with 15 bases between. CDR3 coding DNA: TGTGCCAGCAGTTTGTTCCCTACTTCGGGTAGCAATCAGCCCCAGCATTTT. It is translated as CASSLFPTSGSNQPQHF.

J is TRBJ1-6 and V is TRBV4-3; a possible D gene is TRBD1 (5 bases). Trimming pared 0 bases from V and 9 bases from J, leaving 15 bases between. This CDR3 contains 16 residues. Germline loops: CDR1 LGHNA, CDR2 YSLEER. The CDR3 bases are TGCGCCAGCAGCCAAGATTCAGGCAGGGTTGGTTCACCCCTCCACTTT. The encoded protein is CASSQDSGRVGSPLHF.

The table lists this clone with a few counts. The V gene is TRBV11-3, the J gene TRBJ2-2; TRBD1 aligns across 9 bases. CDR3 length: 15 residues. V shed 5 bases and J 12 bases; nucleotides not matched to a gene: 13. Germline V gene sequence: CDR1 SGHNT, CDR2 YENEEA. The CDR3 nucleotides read TGTGCCAGCAGCCCTGGGGGACAGGGTTTTTCTAAGCTGTTTTTT. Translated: CASSPGGQGFSKLFF.

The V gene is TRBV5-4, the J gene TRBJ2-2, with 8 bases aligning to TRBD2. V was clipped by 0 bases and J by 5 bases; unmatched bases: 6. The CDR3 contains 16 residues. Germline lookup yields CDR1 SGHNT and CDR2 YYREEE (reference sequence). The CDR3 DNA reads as TGTGCCAGCAGCTTGGTTGGTAGCGGGGATACCGGGGAGCTGTTTTTT. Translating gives CASSLVGSGDTGELFF.

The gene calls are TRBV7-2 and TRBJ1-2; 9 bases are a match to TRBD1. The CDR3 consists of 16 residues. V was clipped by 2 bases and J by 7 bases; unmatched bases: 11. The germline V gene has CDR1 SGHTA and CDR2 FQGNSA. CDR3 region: CASSLNPYTGGGGYTF. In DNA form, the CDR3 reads TGTGCCAGCAGCTTAAACCCCTACACAGGGGGCGGTGGCTACACCTTC.

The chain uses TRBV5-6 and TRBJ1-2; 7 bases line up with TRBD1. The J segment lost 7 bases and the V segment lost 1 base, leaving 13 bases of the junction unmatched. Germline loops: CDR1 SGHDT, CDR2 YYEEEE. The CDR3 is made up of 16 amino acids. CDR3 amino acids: CASSLFLGQPPGGYTF. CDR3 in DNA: TGTGCCAGCAGCTTGTTTTTGGGACAGCCGCCGGGTGGCTACACCTTC.

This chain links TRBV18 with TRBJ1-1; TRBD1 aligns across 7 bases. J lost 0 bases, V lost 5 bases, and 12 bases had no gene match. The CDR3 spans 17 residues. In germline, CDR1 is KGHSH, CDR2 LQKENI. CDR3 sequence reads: CASSRGQSGSMNTEAFF. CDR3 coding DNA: TGTGCCAGCTCAAGGGGACAGAGTGGGAGCATGAACACTGAAGCTTTCTTT. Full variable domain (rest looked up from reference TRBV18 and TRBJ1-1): NAGVMQNPRHLVRRRGQEARLRCSPMKGHSHVYWYRQLPEEGLKFMVYLQKENIIDESGMPKERFSAEFPKEGPSILRIQQVVRGDSAAYFCASSRGQSGSMNTEAFFGQGTRLTVV.

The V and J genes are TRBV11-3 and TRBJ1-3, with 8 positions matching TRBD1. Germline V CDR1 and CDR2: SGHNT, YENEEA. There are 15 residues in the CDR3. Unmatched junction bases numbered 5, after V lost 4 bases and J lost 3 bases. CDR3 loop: CASSSTGVYGNTIYF. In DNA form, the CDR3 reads TGTGCCAGCAGCTCGACAGGGGTATATGGAAACACCATATATTTT.

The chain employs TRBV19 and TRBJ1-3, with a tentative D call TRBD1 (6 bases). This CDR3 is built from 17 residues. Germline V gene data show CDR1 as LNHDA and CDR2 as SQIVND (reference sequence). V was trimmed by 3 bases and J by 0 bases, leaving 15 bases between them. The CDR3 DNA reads TGTGCCAGTAGTATTTTCGCCAGGGGAAGCTCTGGAAACACCATATATTTT. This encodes CASSIFARGSSGNTIYF.

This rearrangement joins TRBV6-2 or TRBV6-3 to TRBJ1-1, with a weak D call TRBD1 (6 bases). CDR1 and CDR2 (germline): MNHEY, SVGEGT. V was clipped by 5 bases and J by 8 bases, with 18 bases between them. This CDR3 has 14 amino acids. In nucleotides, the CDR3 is TGTGCCAGCAGTCCCAGACAGGTCAGAACCGAAGCTTTCTTT. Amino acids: CASSPRQVRTEAFF.

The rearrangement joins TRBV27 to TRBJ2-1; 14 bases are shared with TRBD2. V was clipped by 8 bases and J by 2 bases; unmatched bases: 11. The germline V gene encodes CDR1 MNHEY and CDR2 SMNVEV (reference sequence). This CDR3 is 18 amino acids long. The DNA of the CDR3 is TGTGCCAGCTGTAGACTAGCGGGAGGGAATGAGGCCTACAATGAGCAGTTCTTC. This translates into CASCRLAGGNEAYNEQFF.

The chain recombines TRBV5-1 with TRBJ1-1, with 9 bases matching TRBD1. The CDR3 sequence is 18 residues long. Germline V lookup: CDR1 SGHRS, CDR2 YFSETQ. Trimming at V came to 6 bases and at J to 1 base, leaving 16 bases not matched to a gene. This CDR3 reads CASKSGTGKGVANTEAFF. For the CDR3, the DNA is TGCGCCAGCAAATCCGGGACAGGGAAAGGGGTTGCGAACACTGAAGCTTTCTTT.

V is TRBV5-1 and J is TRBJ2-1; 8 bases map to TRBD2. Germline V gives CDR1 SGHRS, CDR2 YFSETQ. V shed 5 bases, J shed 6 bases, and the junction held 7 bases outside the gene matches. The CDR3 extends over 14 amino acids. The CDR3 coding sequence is TGCGCCAGCAGTACCTCGGGGGGGCGCAATGAGCAGTTCTTC. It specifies CASSTSGGRNEQFF.

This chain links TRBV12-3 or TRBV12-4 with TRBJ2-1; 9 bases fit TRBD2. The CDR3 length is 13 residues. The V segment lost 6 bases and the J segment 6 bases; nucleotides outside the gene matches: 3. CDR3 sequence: CASRSGLANEQFF. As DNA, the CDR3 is TGTGCCAGCAGATCGGGACTAGCCAATGAGCAGTTCTTC.

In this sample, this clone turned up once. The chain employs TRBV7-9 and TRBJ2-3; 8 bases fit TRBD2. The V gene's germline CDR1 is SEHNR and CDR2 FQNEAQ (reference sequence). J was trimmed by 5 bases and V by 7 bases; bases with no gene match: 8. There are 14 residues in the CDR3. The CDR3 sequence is CASTYREGRDTQYF. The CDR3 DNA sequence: TGTGCCAGCACCTATCGGGAGGGCCGAGATACGCAGTATTTT.

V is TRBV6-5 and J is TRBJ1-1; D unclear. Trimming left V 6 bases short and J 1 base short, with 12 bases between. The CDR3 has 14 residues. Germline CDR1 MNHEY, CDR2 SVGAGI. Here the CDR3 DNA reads TGTGCCAGCAGCTTCTCAGACAAGAACACTGAAGCTTTCTTT. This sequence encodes CASSFSDKNTEAFF.

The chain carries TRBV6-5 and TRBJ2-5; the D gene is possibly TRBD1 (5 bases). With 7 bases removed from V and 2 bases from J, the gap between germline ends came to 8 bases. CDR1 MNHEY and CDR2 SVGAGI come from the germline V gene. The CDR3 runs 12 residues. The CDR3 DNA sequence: TGTGCCAGCAAAGACAGACAAGAGACCCAGTACTTC. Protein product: CASKDRQETQYF.